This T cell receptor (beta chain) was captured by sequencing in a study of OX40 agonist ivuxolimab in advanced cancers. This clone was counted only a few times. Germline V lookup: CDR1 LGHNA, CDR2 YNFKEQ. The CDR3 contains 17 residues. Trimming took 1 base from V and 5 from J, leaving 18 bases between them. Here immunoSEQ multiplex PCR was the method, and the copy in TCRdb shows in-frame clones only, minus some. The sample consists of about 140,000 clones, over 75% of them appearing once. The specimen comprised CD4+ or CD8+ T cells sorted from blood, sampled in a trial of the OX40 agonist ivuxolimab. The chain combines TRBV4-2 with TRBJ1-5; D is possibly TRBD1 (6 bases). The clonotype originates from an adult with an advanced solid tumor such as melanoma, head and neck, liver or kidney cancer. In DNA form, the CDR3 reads TGTGCCAGCAGCCAAGGGGACACCCCTGAAGAGGATCAGCCCCAGCATTTT. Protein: CASSQGDTPEEDQPQHF.